This T cell receptor beta chain was obtained from a study of T cell responses to AZD1222 COVID-19 vaccine (dated by TCRdb to the early 2020s). Background on the whole study: AZD1222 recipients whose second dose came at about 4 weeks and those whose second dose came at about 12 weeks were combined into one group, since spike-specific TCR depth and breadth did not differ between the two schedules. TCR sequencing was performed for about 240 trial participants, of whom around 200 were given two doses of AZD1222 and around 25 were given two doses of MenACWY control vaccine. Trial participants were enrolled into age subgroups of 18-55, 56-69 and 70-plus years, which contained approximately 150, 30 and 60 TCR-sequenced participants, respectively. Broader findings and caveats from the paper: The 56-69-year group was small, and its depth increase did not reach significance, likely because of low power. Conclusions about previously exposed vaccinees were limited because only 6 or 7 AZD1222 recipients were SARS-CoV-2 seropositive at baseline. The vaccine-associated CD4 TCRs covered the entire spike protein, and the dominant responses fell in regions 160-218 and 743-854. No day 14 peak-response samples were available, so repertoires were characterized only after the peak T cell response. Participants were mostly white British, with more females than males. The authors suggested clonal diversity may have been underestimated. Reportedly, almost half of the unique spike-specific TCRs recognized epitopes lying outside the regions that are mutated in the B.1.351 and B.1.1.7 variants. After two AZD1222 doses, both the breadth and the depth of spike-specific TCRs were significantly higher than at day 0 and than in MenACWY recipients.

The time point label for this specimen denotes: baseline before first vaccination. The vaccinee samples were drawn from two UK trials, COV001 and COV002, one of which was a single-blind randomized controlled phase 2/3 trial testing AZD1222 (ChAdOx1 nCoV-19) in healthy adults. For TCRbeta chain sequencing, PBMC samples from trial participants were taken at day 0 and at day 28 after the second dose. The CDR3 regions of human TCRbeta chains were subjected to immunosequencing. As for how the authors treated the data: Repertoire TCRs were checked for matches against a reference library of SARS-CoV-2-specific TCRs that had been generated using the MIRA antigen-specificity platform. Breadth was defined as the fraction of unique TCRs that were SARS-CoV-2-associated. Depth was defined as the fraction of total T cells that were SARS-CoV-2-associated. Using the MIRA data, each spike-specific TCR was assigned both to the spike region to which the TCR was reactive and to a CD4 or CD8 class. Log10-transformed breadth and depth values were compared by one-way ANOVA with Sidak's multiple comparisons tests. TCRdb limited this immuneACCESS table to in-frame rearrangements with V and J called. A share of clones is missing; checked studies link under half to unresolved V genes, and the rest is unexplained. The V and J calls and the clone size are those of that table, but D and trimming were determined from the DNA. This sample has roughly 130,000 clones in its table, and about 91% of those were observed once. The ten most abundant clones make up roughly 2% of the sample.

As regards this clone: The antigen it recognizes is unknown. No base-level quality is on record; no much larger clone is a single base apart.

From the cysteine through the phenylalanine, the CDR3 covers 15 amino acids. Only the CDR3 region is kept as DNA, spanning 45 bases read in frame from base 1. CDR1 is given as MNHEY and CDR2 as SVGAGI, both from the germline V gene. At the junction V is shortened by 5 bases and J by 2 bases; bases outside the gene matches: 6. The rearrangement combines TRBV6-5 with TRBJ2-7; 10 middle bases align to TRBD1. The TCR originated in an adult in good health. The input for sequencing was peripheral blood, taken on day 0 of AZD1222 vaccination. This receptor carries the CDR3 CASSQSGTGAYEQYF. The DNA sequence reads TGTGCCAGCAGTCAATCCGGGACAGGGGCCTACGAGCAGTACTTC.